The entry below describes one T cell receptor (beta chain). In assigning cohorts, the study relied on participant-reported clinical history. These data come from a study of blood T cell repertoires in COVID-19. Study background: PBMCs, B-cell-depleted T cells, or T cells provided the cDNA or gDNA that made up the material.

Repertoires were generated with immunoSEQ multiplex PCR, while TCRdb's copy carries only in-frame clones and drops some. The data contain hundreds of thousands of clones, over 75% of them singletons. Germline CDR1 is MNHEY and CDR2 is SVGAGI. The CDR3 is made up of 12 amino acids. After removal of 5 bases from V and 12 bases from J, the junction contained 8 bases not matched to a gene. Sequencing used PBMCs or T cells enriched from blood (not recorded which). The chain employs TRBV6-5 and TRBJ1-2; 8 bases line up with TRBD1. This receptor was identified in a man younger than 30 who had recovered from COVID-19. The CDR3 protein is CASSPRQGKNTF. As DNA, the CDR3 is TGTGCCAGCAGTCCCCGACAGGGGAAGAACACCTTC.